The 8 T cell receptor beta chains listed next were all sequenced from one sample in a study of STAT3 mutations in large granular lymphocyte leukemia. Regarding the study as a whole: At least one immunodominant TCR beta clonotype appeared in every T-cell large granular lymphocyte leukemia patient.

TCRdb's copy holds only in-frame clones and misses some; the assay was immunoSEQ multiplex PCR. The sample lists approximately 8,400 clones; about 92% were seen once. Which antigens these TCRs recognize remains unknown. What was sequenced was peripheral blood mononuclear cells. The receptors stem from a man aged 55 to 70 with T-cell large granular lymphocyte leukemia. Some clones in this sample may be carry-over from other donors' samples.

J is TRBJ2-3 and V is TRBV6-5, with 7 bases aligning to TRBD2. This CDR3 has 14 amino acids. Germline V lookup: CDR1 MNHEY, CDR2 SVGAGI. With 6 bases clipped from V and 4 bases from J, the junction kept 7 bases outside the gene matches. CDR3 coding DNA: TGTGCCAGCAGGCAAACTAGCGTTTCAGATACGCAGTATTTT. Protein product: CASRQTSVSDTQYF.

V is TRBV7-8 and J is TRBJ1-2; TRBD1 agrees at 9 bases. CDR3 length equals 15 residues. V shed 2 bases, J shed 4 bases, and the junction held 5 bases outside the gene matches. Germline CDR1 and CDR2: SGHVS and FQNEAQ. In nucleotides, the CDR3 is TGTGCCAGCAGCTTACGGACAGGGGATCTCTATGGCTACACCTTC. Translating it yields CASSLRTGDLYGYTF.

This chain uses TRBV5-1 with TRBJ2-7; 13 bases fit TRBD2. There are 14 residues in the CDR3. V gave up 3 bases and J gave up 5 bases; unmatched junction bases: 2. Germline assignment: CDR1 SGHRS and CDR2 YFSETQ. CDR3 bases: TGCGCCAGCAGCTCCGGACTAGCGGGAGACGAGCAGTACTTC. Translating it yields CASSSGLAGDEQYF.

The chain has TRBV5-1 and TRBJ1-2; D is unresolved. The V end was cut by 3 bases, the J end by 2 bases, with 8 bases between. Germline V CDR1 and CDR2: SGHRS, YFSETQ. The CDR3 consists of 13 residues. The DNA of the CDR3 is TGCGCCAGCAGCTCCTACGGGAACTATGGCTACACCTTC. This codes for CASSSYGNYGYTF. Full variable domain (rest looked up from reference TRBV5-1 and TRBJ1-2): KAGVTQTPRYLIKTRGQQVTLSCSPISGHRSVSWYQQTPGQGLQFLFEYFSETQRNKGNFPGRFSGRQFSNSRSEMNVSTLELGDSALYLCASSSYGNYGYTFGSGTRLTVV.

This chain links TRBV11-2 with TRBJ2-2; TRBD2 matches at 14 bases. The V and J ends lost 1 base and 6 bases, in that order; junction bases with no gene match: 4. The germline gives CDR1 SGHAT, CDR2 FQNNGV. CDR3 length equals 17 residues. Here the CDR3 DNA reads TGTGCCAGCAGCTTAGCTCGGACTAGCGGGAGGTCCGGGGAGCTGTTTTTT. It is translated as CASSLARTSGRSGELFF.

This chain connects TRBV19 to TRBJ1-2, with 9 bases identical to TRBD1. V was clipped by 5 bases and J by 1 base; unmatched bases: 8. Germline CDR1 LNHDA, CDR2 SQIVND (reference sequence). CDR3 length equals 16 residues. As DNA, the CDR3 is TGTGCCAGTAGTGCCTATAACAGGGGGCGTAACTATGGCTACACCTTC. Protein sequence: CASSAYNRGRNYGYTF.

This CDR3 reads CASSPPGLAADNEQFF. The DNA for the CDR3 is TGTGCCAGCAGCCCCCCGGGACTAGCGGCCGACAATGAGCAGTTCTTC. The V gene is TRBV5-6, the J gene TRBJ2-1; 11 nucleotides align to TRBD2. CDR1 and CDR2 from the germline V gene are SGHDT and YYEEEE. This CDR3 has 16 amino acids. Unmatched junction bases numbered 8, after V lost 4 bases and J lost 5 bases. The full variable domain, with the rest looked up from reference TRBV5-6 and TRBJ2-1, is DAGVTQSPTHLIKTRGQQVTLRCSPKSGHDTVSWYQQALGQGPQFIFQYYEEEERQRGNFPDRFSGHQFPNYSSELNVNALLLGDSALYLCASSPPGLAADNEQFFGPGTRLTVL.

The rearrangement joins TRBV30 to TRBJ2-2; 12 bases align to TRBD2. The V gene end was trimmed by 4 bases and the J gene end by 6 bases; junction bases not matched to a gene: 6. This CDR3 is built from 15 residues. Germline V CDR1 and CDR2: GTSNPN, SVGIG (reference sequence). The CDR3 bases are TGTGCCTGGACCGGGACTAGCGGGCCGGCCGGGGAGCTGTTTTTT. Residues: CAWTGTSGPAGELFF. Supplemented by reference TRBV30 and TRBJ2-2, the full variable domain reads SQTIHQWPATLVQPVGSPLSLECTVEGTSNPNLYWYRQAAGRGLQLLFYSVGIGQISSEVPQNLSASRPQDRQFILSSKKLLLSDSGFYLCAWTGTSGPAGELFFGEGSRLTVL.